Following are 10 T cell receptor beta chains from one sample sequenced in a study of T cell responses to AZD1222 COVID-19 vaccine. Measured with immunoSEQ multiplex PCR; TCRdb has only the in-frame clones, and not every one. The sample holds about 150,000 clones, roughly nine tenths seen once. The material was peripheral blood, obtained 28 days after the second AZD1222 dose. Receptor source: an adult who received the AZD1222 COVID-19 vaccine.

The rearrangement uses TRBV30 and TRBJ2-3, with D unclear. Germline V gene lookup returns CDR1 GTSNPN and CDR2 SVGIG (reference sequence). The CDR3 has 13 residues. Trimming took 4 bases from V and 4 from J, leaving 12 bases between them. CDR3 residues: CAWTTGYPDTQYF. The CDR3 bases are TGTGCCTGGACCACTGGCTACCCAGATACGCAGTATTTT. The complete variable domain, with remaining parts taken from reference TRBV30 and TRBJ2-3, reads SQTIHQWPATLVQPVGSPLSLECTVEGTSNPNLYWYRQAAGRGLQLLFYSVGIGQISSEVPQNLSASRPQDRQFILSSKKLLLSDSGFYLCAWTTGYPDTQYFGPGTRLTVL.

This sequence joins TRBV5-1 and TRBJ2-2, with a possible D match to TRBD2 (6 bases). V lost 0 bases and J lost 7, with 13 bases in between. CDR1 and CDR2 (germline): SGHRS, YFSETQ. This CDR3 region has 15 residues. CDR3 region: CASSLAGGKGGELFF. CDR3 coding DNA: TGCGCCAGCAGCTTGGCCGGAGGGAAGGGCGGGGAGCTGTTTTTT.

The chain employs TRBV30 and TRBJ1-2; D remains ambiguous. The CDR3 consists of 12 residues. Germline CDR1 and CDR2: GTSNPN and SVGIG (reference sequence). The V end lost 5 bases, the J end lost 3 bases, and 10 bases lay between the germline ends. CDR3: CAWEAGHYGYTF. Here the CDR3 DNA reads TGTGCCTGGGAAGCAGGACACTATGGCTACACCTTC.

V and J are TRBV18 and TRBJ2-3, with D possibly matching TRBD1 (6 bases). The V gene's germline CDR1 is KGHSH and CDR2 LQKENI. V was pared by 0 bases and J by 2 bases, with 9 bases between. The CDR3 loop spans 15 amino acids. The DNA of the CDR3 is TGTGCCAGCTCACCACCCGGGACACACACAGATACGCAGTATTTT. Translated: CASSPPGTHTDTQYF.

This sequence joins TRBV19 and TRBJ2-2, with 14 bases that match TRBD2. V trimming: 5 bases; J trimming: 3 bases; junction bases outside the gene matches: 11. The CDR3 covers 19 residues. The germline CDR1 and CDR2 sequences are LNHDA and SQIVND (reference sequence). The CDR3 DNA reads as TGTGCCAGTAGTCTGACTAGCGGGAGGGCCGTTCGGTACACCGGGGAGCTGTTTTTT. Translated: CASSLTSGRAVRYTGELFF.

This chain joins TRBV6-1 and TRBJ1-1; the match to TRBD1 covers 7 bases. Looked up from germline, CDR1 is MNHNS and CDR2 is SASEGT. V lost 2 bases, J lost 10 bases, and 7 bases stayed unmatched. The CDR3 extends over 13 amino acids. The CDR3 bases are TGTGCCAGCAGTGAACAGGGGGGCATCGCAGCTTTCTTT. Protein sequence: CASSEQGGIAAFF.

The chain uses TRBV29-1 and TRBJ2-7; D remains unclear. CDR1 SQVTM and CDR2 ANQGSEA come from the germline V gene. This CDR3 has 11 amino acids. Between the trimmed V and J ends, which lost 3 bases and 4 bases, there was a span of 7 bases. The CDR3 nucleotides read TGCAGCGTTGAGTACCGATACGAGCAGTACTTC. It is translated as CSVEYRYEQYF.

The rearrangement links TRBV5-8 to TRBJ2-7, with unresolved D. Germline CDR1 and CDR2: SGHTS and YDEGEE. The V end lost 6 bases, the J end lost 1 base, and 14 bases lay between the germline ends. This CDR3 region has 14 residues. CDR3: CASIFSQLSYEQYF. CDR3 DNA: TGTGCCAGCATTTTCTCTCAACTTTCCTACGAGCAGTACTTC.

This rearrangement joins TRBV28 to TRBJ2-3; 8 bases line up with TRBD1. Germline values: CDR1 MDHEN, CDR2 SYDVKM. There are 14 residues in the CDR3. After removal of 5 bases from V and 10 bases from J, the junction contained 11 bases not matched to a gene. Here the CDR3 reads CASSPDRALRAQYF. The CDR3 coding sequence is TGTGCCAGCAGTCCGGACAGGGCCCTCAGGGCGCAGTATTTT.

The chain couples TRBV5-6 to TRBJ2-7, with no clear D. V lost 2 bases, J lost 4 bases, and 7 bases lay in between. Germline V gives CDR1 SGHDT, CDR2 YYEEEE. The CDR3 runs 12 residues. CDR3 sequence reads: CASSLRPYEQYF. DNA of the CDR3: TGTGCCAGCAGCTTACGTCCTTACGAGCAGTACTTC.